This TCR beta chain derives from a study of blood T cell repertoires in COVID-19 (dated by TCRdb to 2018 to 2020). A note on the overall study: The collaborator samples originated in the United States, Italy and Spain and spanned the acute and convalescent phases of COVID-19. The samples were drawn from two sources: the first 160 participants of the ongoing ImmuneRACE study, and 1,000 to 1,500 subjects contributed by 6 global collaborators. The dataset comprised deeply sampled blood TCRbeta repertoires from subjects exposed to, actively infected with, or recovered from COVID-19. Where HLA class I and class II types were available, the types were taken from metadata supplied by the sample provider, not from assay-based typing. The repertoires were released in a freely available public database intended as a resource for research on the immune response to SARS-CoV-2. The prospective study material was composed of cDNA or gDNA derived from T cells, B-cell-depleted T cells, or PBMCs. Nearly every sample came with metadata listing a de-identified subject ID, COVID-19 status, age in years and sex. The study at large found these results: How much clinical and demographic metadata was included differed by source and by participant, and the metadata was provided uncurated.

From cysteine to phenylalanine, the CDR3 is 14 amino acids long. The entry retains the CDR3 DNA only, 42 bases that are in frame from base 1. The germline V gene gives CDR1 as SQVTM and CDR2 as ANQGSEA. Trimming removed 8 bases from V and 0 bases from J; the gene matches leave 7 bases unexplained. This clone was picked up a small number of times. Its antigen remains undetermined. Qualities for individual bases were not recorded, and no much larger clone is one base off. TCRbeta CDR3 regions were amplified from genomic DNA using the immunoSEQ Assay, a bias-controlled multiplex PCR. Concerning the study's data processing: Nucleated cell counts per sample were estimated from amplification of reference gene primers within the assay. To quantify the absolute abundance of each unique TCRbeta CDR3 rearrangement, sequence reads were collapsed and filtered. For each sample, productive Simpson clonality was calculated as the square root of Simpson's diversity index over productive rearrangements. TCRdb mirrors the immuneACCESS table, restricted to in-frame sequences. Some clones are absent from its copies; in checked studies, under half trace to an unresolved V gene, and the reason for the others is unknown. That table furnishes V, J and clone size, whereas the DNA furnished D and trimming. Here the sample has approximately 280,000 clones; 70% to 90% occur a single time. The ten top clones hold approximately 10% of the sample.

The collaborating institutions used their own protocols to collect whole blood in K2EDTA tubes. For TCRbeta analysis, collaborators shipped samples in one of three forms: frozen whole blood, isolated PBMCs, or DNA extracted from either of those sample types. The clonotype comes from a woman in her sixties or seventies with acute or convalescent COVID-19. This sequence uses TRBV29-1 and TRBJ2-1; a stretch of 7 junction bases matches TRBD2. Input material: peripheral blood. The encoded CDR3 is CSSVGRGSYNEQFF. The nucleotide sequence is TGCAGCAGCGTTGGGAGGGGCTCCTACAATGAGCAGTTCTTC.